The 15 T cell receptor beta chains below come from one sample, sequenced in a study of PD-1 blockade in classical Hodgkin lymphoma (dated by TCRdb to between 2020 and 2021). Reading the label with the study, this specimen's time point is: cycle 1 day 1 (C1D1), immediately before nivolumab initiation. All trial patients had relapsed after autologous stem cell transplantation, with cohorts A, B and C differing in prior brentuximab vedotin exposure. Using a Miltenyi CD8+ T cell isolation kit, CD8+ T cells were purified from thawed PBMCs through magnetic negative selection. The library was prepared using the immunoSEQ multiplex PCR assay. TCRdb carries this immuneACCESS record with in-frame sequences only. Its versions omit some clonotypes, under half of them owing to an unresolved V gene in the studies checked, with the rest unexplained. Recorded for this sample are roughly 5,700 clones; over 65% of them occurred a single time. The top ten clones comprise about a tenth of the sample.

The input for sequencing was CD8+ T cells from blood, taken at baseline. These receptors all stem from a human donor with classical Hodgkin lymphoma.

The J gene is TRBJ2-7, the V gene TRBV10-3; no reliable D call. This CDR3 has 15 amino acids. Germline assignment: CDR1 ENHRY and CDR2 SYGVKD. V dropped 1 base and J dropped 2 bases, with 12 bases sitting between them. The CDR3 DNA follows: TGTGCCATCAGTGAGTGGCCACAACCCCCCTACGAGCAGTACTTC. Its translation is CAISEWPQPPYEQYF.

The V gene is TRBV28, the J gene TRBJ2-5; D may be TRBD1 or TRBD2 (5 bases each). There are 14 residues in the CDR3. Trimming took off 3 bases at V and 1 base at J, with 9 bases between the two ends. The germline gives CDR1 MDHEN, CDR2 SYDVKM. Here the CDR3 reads CASSLGDPQETQYF. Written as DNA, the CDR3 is TGTGCCAGCAGTTTGGGGGACCCCCAAGAGACCCAGTACTTC.

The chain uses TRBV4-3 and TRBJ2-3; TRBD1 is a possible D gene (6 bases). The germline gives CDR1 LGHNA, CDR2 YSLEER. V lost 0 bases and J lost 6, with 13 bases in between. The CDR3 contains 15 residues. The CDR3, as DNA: TGCGCCAGCAGCCAAGATCGGCCGGACAGCGATACGCAGTATTTT. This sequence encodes CASSQDRPDSDTQYF.

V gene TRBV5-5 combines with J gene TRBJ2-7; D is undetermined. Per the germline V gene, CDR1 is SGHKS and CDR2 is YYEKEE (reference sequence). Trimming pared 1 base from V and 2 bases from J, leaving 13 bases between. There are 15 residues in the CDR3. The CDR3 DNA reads TGTGCCAGCAGCTTGCTCGGTGCAGAAACCTACGAGCAGTACTTC. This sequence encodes CASSLLGAETYEQYF.

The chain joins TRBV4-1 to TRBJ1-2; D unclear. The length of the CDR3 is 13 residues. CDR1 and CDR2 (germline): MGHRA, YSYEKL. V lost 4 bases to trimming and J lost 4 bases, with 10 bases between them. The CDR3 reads CASSPIPSYGYTF. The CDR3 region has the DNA TGCGCCAGCAGCCCGATACCCAGCTATGGCTACACCTTC.

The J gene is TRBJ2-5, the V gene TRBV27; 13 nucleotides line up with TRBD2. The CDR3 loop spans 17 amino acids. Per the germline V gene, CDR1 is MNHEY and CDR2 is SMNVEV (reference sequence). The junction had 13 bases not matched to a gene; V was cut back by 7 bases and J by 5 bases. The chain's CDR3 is CASTDIGTSGVKETQYF. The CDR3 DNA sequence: TGTGCCAGCACGGACATCGGGACTAGCGGGGTGAAGGAGACCCAGTACTTC.

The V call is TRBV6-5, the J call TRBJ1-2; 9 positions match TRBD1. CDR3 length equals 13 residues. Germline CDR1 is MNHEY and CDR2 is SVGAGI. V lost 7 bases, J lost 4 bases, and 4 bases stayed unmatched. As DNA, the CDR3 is TGTGCCAGCACCGGGACAGGGAGCTATGGCTACACCTTC. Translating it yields CASTGTGSYGYTF.

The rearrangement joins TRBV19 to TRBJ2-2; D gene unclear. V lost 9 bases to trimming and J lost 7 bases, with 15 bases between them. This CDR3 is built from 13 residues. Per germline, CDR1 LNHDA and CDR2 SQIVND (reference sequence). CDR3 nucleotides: TGTGCCAGCCTCGACTCCCCGGGCGGGGAGCTGTTTTTT. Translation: CASLDSPGGELFF.

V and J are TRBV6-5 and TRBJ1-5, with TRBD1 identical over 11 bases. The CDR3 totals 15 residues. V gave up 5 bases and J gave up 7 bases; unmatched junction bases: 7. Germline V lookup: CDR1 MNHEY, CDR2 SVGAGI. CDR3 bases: TGTGCCAGCAGTCTGGGGACAGGGGGGGAACAGCCCCAGCATTTT. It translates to CASSLGTGGEQPQHF.

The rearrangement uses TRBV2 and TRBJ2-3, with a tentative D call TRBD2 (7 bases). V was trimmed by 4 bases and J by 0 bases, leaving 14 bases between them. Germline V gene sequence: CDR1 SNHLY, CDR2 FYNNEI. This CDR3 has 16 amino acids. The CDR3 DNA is TGTGCCAGCAGTGTGGTTGCGGGGGCCAGCACAGATACGCAGTATTTT. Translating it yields CASSVVAGASTDTQYF.

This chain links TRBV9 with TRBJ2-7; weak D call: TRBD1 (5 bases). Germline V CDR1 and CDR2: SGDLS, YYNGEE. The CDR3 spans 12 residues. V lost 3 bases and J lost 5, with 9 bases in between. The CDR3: CASSGIGDEQYF. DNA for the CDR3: TGTGCCAGCAGCGGCATAGGGGACGAGCAGTACTTC.

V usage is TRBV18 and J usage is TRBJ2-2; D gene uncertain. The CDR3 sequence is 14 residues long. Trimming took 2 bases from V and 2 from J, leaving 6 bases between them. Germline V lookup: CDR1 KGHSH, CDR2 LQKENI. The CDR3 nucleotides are TGTGCCAGCTCACCAGAGGTAAACACCGGGGAGCTGTTTTTT. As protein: CASSPEVNTGELFF.

This CDR3 is CASPTGTGNDNEQFF. As DNA, the CDR3 is TGTGCCAGCCCGACCGGGACAGGTAATGACAATGAGCAGTTCTTC. The gene calls are TRBV2 and TRBJ2-1, with 8 bases lining up with TRBD1. With 8 bases clipped from V and 5 bases from J, the junction kept 11 bases outside the gene matches. The CDR3 length is 15 residues. CDR1 is SNHLY and CDR2 is FYNNEI in the germline V gene.

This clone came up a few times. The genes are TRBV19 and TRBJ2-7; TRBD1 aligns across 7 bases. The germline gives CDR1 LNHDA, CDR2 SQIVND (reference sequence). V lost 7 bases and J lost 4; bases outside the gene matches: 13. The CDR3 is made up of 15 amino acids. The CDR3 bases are TGTGCCAGTACCCTAAGGGCAGGGGGTTGGTACGAGCAGTACTTC. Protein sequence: CASTLRAGGWYEQYF. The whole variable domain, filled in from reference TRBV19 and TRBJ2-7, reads DGGITQSPKYLFRKEGQNVTLSCEQNLNHDAMYWYRQDPGQGLRLIYYSQIVNDFQKGDIAEGYSVSREKKESFPLTVTSAQKNPTAFYLCASTLRAGGWYEQYFGPGTRLTVT.

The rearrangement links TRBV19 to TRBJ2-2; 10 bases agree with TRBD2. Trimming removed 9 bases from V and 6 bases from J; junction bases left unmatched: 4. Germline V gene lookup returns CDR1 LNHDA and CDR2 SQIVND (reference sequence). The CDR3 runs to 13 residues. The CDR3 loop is CASPGLAPGELFF. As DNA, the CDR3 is TGTGCCAGCCCGGGACTAGCGCCCGGGGAGCTGTTTTTT.